The rows below give T cell receptor beta chains drawn from one sample of a study of blood T cells in healthy people across ages. Using its own MiXCR run on the 5' RACE reads, TCRdb lists one record per CDR3 protein. The sample includes under 1,000,000 distinct CDR3 sequences, about 46% of them seen just once. Sequenced sample: blood. The receptor source for this set is a man older than 75 in good health. The CDR3 runs from the conserved cysteine through the conserved F or W. The D gene is left open where the match is weak. Only part of the rows carry a size: once, few, many, or a class if the clone is expanded.

J: TRBJ2-6; D: TRBD1; size: .; V: TRBV25-1; DNA: TGTGCCAGCAGTGCCCTCGGACAGGGTGGATCTGGGGCCAACGTCCCGACTTTC; CDR3: CASSALGQGGSGANVPTF
J: TRBJ1-2; D: .; size: few; V: TRBV4-2; DNA: TGTGCCAGCAGCCGACAGGACGGTTCTAACTATGGCTACACCTTC; CDR3: CASSRQDGSNYGYTF
J: TRBJ2-3; D: .; size: .; V: TRBV7-9; DNA: TGTGCCAGCAGCTTAGGGGGAAAGGGAGATACGCAGTATTTT; CDR3: CASSLGGKGDTQYF
J: TRBJ2-1; D: .; size: .; V: TRBV29-1; DNA: TGCAGCGTTGAGAGCCTAGGGTCCTACAATGAGCAGTTCTTC; CDR3: CSVESLGSYNEQFF
J: TRBJ2-2; D: TRBD1; size: once; V: TRBV5-1; DNA: TGCGCCAGCAGCTCGGACAGGGGGAACACCGGGGAGCTGTTTTTT; CDR3: CASSSDRGNTGELFF
J: TRBJ1-2; D: .; size: once; V: TRBV7-9; DNA: TGTGCCAGCAGCCCAGATGAGTACTACGGCTACACCTTC; CDR3: CASSPDEYYGYTF
J: TRBJ2-1; D: TRBD2; size: few; V: TRBV29-1; DNA: TGCAGCTCCCGACTAGCGGGAGGGGGGGGTGAGCAGTTCTTC; CDR3: CSSRLAGGGGEQFF
J: TRBJ2-6; D: .; size: many; V: TRBV3-1; DNA: TGTGCCAGCAGCCAAGAACCCCACGGGGCAGGAAACGTCCTGACTTTC; CDR3: CASSQEPHGAGNVLTF
J: TRBJ2-7; D: .; size: .; V: TRBV2; DNA: TGTGCCAGCAGTGGGGTGCAGGGGCAGTACGAGCAGTACTTC; CDR3: CASSGVQGQYEQYF
J: TRBJ1-4; D: .; size: .; V: TRBV3-1; DNA: TGTGCCAGCAGCCAAGCGGCAACTAATGAAAAACTGTTTTTT; CDR3: CASSQAATNEKLFF
J: TRBJ2-5; D: TRBD1; size: .; V: TRBV9; DNA: TGTGCCAGCAGCGAGGACAGGGGAAGGTACAATGAGCAGTACTTC; CDR3: CASSEDRGRYNEQYF
J: TRBJ2-7; D: TRBD1; size: .; V: TRBV24-1; DNA: TGTGCCACCAGTGACGTTGGACAGGCTTCCTACGAGCAGTACTTC; CDR3: CATSDVGQASYEQYF